Listed below are T cell receptor beta chains from one sample, sequenced in a study of shared clonotypes between healthy human individuals. Data came from immunoSEQ multiplex PCR; TCRdb stores just in-frame clones and leaves some out. This sample has about 710,000 clones, with around 77% found just once. The sequenced sample consisted of memory CD4+ T cells sorted from blood. These receptors came from a woman aged 25 to 45 in good health. Each CDR3 is given with its conserved first and last residue. D genes are given only for firm matches. Not all rows give a size; the values are once, few, many and, for expanded clones, a class.

j_call,d_call,clone_size,cdr3_length,v_call,cdr3_nt,cdr3_aa
TRBJ2-1,TRBD2,NA,13,TRBV15,TGTGCCACCAAGGTAGCGGGAGGCAGTGAGCAGTTCTTC,CATKVAGGSEQFF
TRBJ2-1,TRBD2,NA,14,TRBV25-1,TGTGCCAGCAGTCGAGCGGGAGTTGGGAATGAGCAGTTCTTC,CASSRAGVGNEQFF
TRBJ2-7,TRBD1,NA,15,TRBV16,TGTGCCAGCAGCCAATCCGGGACAGTGCGGAACGAGCAGTACTTC,CASSQSGTVRNEQYF
TRBJ2-3,TRBD1,NA,14,TRBV5-1,TGCGCCAGCAGGATGACAGGGCTCACAGATACGCAGTATTTT,CASRMTGLTDTQYF
TRBJ1-2,NA,NA,14,TRBV10-2,TGCGCCAGCAGTGAAGGTCCCCGGACGGACGGTAGCACCTTC,CASSEGPRTDGSTF
TRBJ2-3,TRBD1,NA,16,TRBV28,TGTGCCAGCAGTTTACCCGGACAGGGTGGCACAGATACGCAGTATTTT,CASSLPGQGGTDTQYF
TRBJ2-1,NA,NA,15,TRBV2,TGTGCCAGCAGTGTGGGACGGCCCACACTCGGGGAGCAGTTCTTC,CASSVGRPTLGEQFF
TRBJ1-1,NA,NA,14,TRBV28,TGTGCCAGCAGTCCATGGGGGGCTGGCACTGAAGCTTTCTTT,CASSPWGAGTEAFF
TRBJ2-7,NA,NA,13,TRBV27,TGTGCCAGCAGTACCCGACCGGTACACGAGCAGTACTTC,CASSTRPVHEQYF
TRBJ1-3,NA,once,16,TRBV15,TGTGCCACCAGCAGAGAATCAGCCCATGTTGGAAACACCATATATTTT,CATSRESAHVGNTIYF
TRBJ2-7,NA,once,16,TRBV5-5,TGTGCCAGCAGCAGCCAAAAGGGTAGGGCGAGGAACGAGCAGTACTTC,CASSSQKGRARNEQYF
TRBJ1-6,NA,NA,16,TRBV7-9,TGTGCCAGCAGCCCCACAGGGAGCTCCTATAATTCACCCCTCCACTTT,CASSPTGSSYNSPLHF
TRBJ2-2,NA,once,16,TRBV5-1,TGCGCCAGCAGCTTTGGAGATTACGCGAACACCGGGGAGCTGTTTTTT,CASSFGDYANTGELFF
TRBJ2-1,TRBD2,NA,16,TRBV18,TGTGCCAGCTCACCAGCGGCGGGAGACGCCTACAATGAGCAGTTCTTC,CASSPAAGDAYNEQFF
TRBJ1-1,TRBD1,NA,16,TRBV2,TGTGCCAGCAGTGCGTTGACAGGGGCGGTGAGCACTGAAGCTTTCTTT,CASSALTGAVSTEAFF
TRBJ2-7,TRBD2,NA,17,TRBV29-1,TGCAGCGTTGCCCGACTACTAGCGGGAGGGTTGAAGTACGAGCAGTACTTC,CSVARLLAGGLKYEQYF
TRBJ2-1,NA,few,11,TRBV11-3,TGTGCCAGCAGCTTCAACAATGAGCAGTTCTTC,CASSFNNEQFF
TRBJ1-5,NA,NA,15,TRBV6-1,TGTGCCAGCACCATCCGGGGCAATAGCAATCAGCCCCAGCATTTT,CASTIRGNSNQPQHF
TRBJ1-6,NA,many,14,TRBV5-6,TGTGCCAGCAGCCGGACCCCCTGGGATTCACCCCTCCACTTT,CASSRTPWDSPLHF
TRBJ2-1,NA,NA,15,TRBV5-6,TGTGCCAGCAGGCCACCCTCAGTTCCCAGGGATGAGCAGTTCTTC,CASRPPSVPRDEQFF
TRBJ1-6,NA,NA,13,TRBV14,TGTGCAACGAGCCCTGTAGGAGATTCACCCCTCCACTTT,CATSPVGDSPLHF
TRBJ1-1,NA,NA,15,TRBV4-1,TGCGCCAGCAGATTGGGGGTGGGGGTTGGTACTGAAGCTTTCTTT,CASRLGVGVGTEAFF
TRBJ1-5,TRBD1,NA,16,TRBV7-2,TGTGCCAGCGCGAGAGCTGGGGTAGGGGGCTATCAGCCCCAGCATTTT,CASARAGVGGYQPQHF
TRBJ2-6,NA,few,14,TRBV6-1,TGTGCCGTCGGCAGGGGGGATGGGGCCAACGTCCTGACTTTC,CAVGRGDGANVLTF
TRBJ2-7,NA,NA,13,TRBV28,TGTGCCAGCAGTTCCCCCCTGGCCTACGAGCAGTACTTC,CASSSPLAYEQYF
TRBJ2-5,NA,NA,13,TRBV10-2,TGCGCCAGCAGTGCGAACAGAGGCGAGACCCAGTACTTC,CASSANRGETQYF
TRBJ1-2,NA,once,12,TRBV5-4,TGTGCCAGTTCCCAGGGGAACTATGGCTACACCTTC,CASSQGNYGYTF
TRBJ2-3,NA,NA,15,TRBV30,TGTGCCTGGAGCCTAATGCTCGGGGACACAGATACGCAGTATTTT,CAWSLMLGDTDTQYF
TRBJ2-1,TRBD1,few,12,TRBV2,TGTGCCAGCAGGGGACAGGGCGGTGAGCAGTTCTTC,CASRGQGGEQFF